This entry describes one T cell receptor beta chain. Antigen unknown. The source of the sample is a study of vaccination and CD4 T cells after COVID-19. Looking at the study overall: Comprising six males and four females, the convalescent participants counted two Hispanic individuals among them. The authors exposed cells to overlapping spike peptides derived from SARS-CoV-2, HCoV-NL63, HCoV-OC43 and HCoV-229E.

Germline V gene lookup returns CDR1 SNHLY and CDR2 FYNNEI. CDR3 length equals 14 residues. V was clipped by 7 bases and J by 1 base, with 13 bases between them. Treatment specified: roughly 11-day PBMC culture with coronavirus spike peptide pools or control peptides (ViraFEST assay). Cultured CD4+ T-cell DNA underwent Oncomine TCR Beta short-read sequencing. From the PCR reads, TCRdb called clonotypes with MiXCR, one entry per CDR3 protein. In the table there are around 15,000 distinct CDR3 sequences, around 72% of which are singletons. The TCR originated in a human donor who had recovered from COVID-19. The V and J genes are TRBV2 and TRBJ1-1; D might be TRBD1 (5 bases). What was sequenced was CD4+ T cells from blood, cultured in vitro. DNA of the CDR3: TGTGCCAGCAACTGGGACTCCGCGAACACTGAAGCTTTCTTT. Amino acids: CASNWDSANTEAFF. Full variable domain (rest looked up from reference TRBV2 and TRBJ1-1): EPEVTQTPSHQVTQMGQEVILRCVPISNHLYFYWYRQILGQKVEFLVSFYNNEISEKSEIFDDQFSVERPDGSNFTLKIRSTKLEDSAMYFCASNWDSANTEAFFGQGTRLTVV.